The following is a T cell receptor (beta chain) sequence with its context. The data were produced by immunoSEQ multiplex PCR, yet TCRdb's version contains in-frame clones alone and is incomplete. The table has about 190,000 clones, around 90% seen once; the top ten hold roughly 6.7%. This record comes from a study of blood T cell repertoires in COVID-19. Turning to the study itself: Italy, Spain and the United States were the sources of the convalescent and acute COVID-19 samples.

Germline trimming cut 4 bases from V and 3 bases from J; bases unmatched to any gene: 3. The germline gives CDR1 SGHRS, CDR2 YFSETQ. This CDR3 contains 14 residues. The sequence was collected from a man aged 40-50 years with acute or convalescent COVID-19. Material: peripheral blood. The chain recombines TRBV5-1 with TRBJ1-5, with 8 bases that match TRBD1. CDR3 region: CASSPTGANQPQHF. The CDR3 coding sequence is TGCGCCAGCAGCCCGACAGGGGCCAATCAGCCCCAGCATTTT.